This T cell receptor beta chain was found in a study of T cells after yellow fever vaccination. MiXCR, applied by TCRdb to the 5' RACE reads, yields one record per CDR3 protein. The sample lists roughly 260,000 distinct CDR3 sequences, 13% occurring once. This CDR3 has 13 residues. Germline V gene lookup returns CDR1 KGHSH and CDR2 LQKENI. J lost 5 bases, V lost 8 bases, and 5 bases had no gene match. The chain employs TRBV18 and TRBJ2-5; 10 bases line up with TRBD2. The specimen was CD4+ T cells sorted from PBMCs, collected 45 days after the yellow fever booster vaccination. The origin of this receptor is a man aged 30 to 39 who received the YFV17D yellow fever vaccine. CDR3 nucleotide sequence: TGTGCCAGCGGCCCGACTAGCGGGGAGACCCAGTACTTC. Amino acids: CASGPTSGETQYF.